This TCR beta chain was sequenced for a study of T cells after yellow fever vaccination. Study-level points and caveats: Clonotypes shared by both compartments, CD4 and CD8, made up a small share.

TCRdb processed the 5' RACE reads anew with MiXCR; each CDR3 protein has one entry. The sample yields roughly 520,000 distinct CDR3 sequences, 21% seen once. Note on this clonotype: Its antigen is unknown.

Sequenced material: PBMCs, taken roughly 23 days after the first yellow fever vaccination. This sequence was found in a man younger than 30 who received the YFV17D yellow fever vaccine.

The CDR3 coding sequence is TGTGCCAGCAGCAGGGAACGATTCGGGACAGGTGATGAGCAGTTCTTC. It yields the protein CASSRERFGTGDEQFF. The rearrangement joins TRBV21-1 to TRBJ2-1; the table's D call, TRBD1, has no DNA check behind it. TRBV21-1 constitutes a pseudogene. The CDR3 sequence is 16 residues long.